The entry that follows covers one TCR beta chain sequence. What it recognizes is unknown. TCRdb's table, derived via immunoSEQ multiplex PCR, lists solely in-frame clones and lacks some. The data contain tens of thousands of clones, 70% to 90% of them seen just once; the ten biggest clones take up 0.7% to 0.95%. This specimen belongs to a study of ipilimumab plus nivolumab after autologous stem cell transplantation. About the study: A median of roughly 8 nivolumab and 5 or 6 ipilimumab doses were given. Myeloma patients were high-risk transplant-naive or relapsed within 3 years of first autologous transplant.

Study-wide points: Per the authors, repertoire, Treg and microbiota data justify further study.

Patients got 3 mg/kg IV nivolumab weeks 1, 4, 7, 10, then biweekly through week 26. Germline CDR1 is SNHLY and CDR2 is FYNNEI. Trimming pared 1 base from V and 7 bases from J, leaving 11 bases between. The CDR3 spans 13 residues. The V and J genes are TRBV2 and TRBJ2-7; D might be TRBD1 (6 bases). The TCR sequence derives from a male donor with multiple myeloma. The sample in question was PBMCs, obtained in a trial of ipilimumab plus nivolumab as post-transplant consolidation. In nucleotides, the CDR3 is TGTGCCAGCAGTGAAGAGGGACAAGGAGAGCAGTACTTC. Translating it yields CASSEEGQGEQYF. The variable domain in full, with the rest retrieved from reference TRBV2 and TRBJ2-7, is EPEVTQTPSHQVTQMGQEVILRCVPISNHLYFYWYRQILGQKVEFLVSFYNNEISEKSEIFDDQFSVERPDGSNFTLKIRSTKLEDSAMYFCASSEEGQGEQYFGPGTRLTVT.